This T cell receptor (beta chain) was identified in a study of OX40 agonist ivuxolimab in advanced cancers. Repertoires were generated with immunoSEQ multiplex PCR, while TCRdb's copy carries only in-frame clones and drops some. The sample shows fewer than 70,000 clones, roughly 89% of them seen only once. The CDR3 has 18 residues. Germline V lookup: CDR1 SGHVS, CDR2 FNYEAQ. With 0 bases removed from V and 4 bases from J, the gap between germline ends came to 18 bases. The gene calls are TRBV7-6 and TRBJ2-2, with D maybe TRBD2 (6 bases). The receptor was isolated from an adult with an advanced solid tumor such as melanoma, head and neck, liver or kidney cancer. The sample was CD4+ or CD8+ T cells sorted from blood, taken in a trial of the OX40 agonist ivuxolimab. The CDR3 here is CASSLAKGLGTGTGELFF. In DNA, the CDR3 is TGTGCCAGCAGCTTAGCGAAGGGACTCGGGACCGGCACCGGGGAGCTGTTTTTT.